The clone carrying this TCR beta chain was counted once. V was pared by 5 bases and J by 1 base, with 10 bases of the junction left unmatched. CDR1 and CDR2 (germline): MNHNY, SVGAGI (reference sequence). The CDR3 sequence is 16 residues long. Authors' analysis steps: Amplifying reference gene primers gave estimates of nucleated cell counts. Generated by immunoSEQ multiplex PCR, the TCRdb table keeps only in-frame clones and is missing some. For V, J and clone size, that table is used; D and trimming come from the DNA. The table lists hundreds of thousands of clones, around nine tenths of them singletons. These data come from a study of blood T cell repertoires in COVID-19. The wider study: From the United States, Italy and Spain came samples of acute and convalescent COVID-19. The analysed material was cDNA or gDNA that came from T cells, B-cell-depleted T cells, or PBMCs.

Participants were placed into cohorts based on the clinical history they reported. Sequenced material: PBMCs or T cells enriched from blood (not recorded which). The J gene is TRBJ2-7, the V gene TRBV6-6; 8 bases fit TRBD2. The clonotype was recovered from a man aged 35 to 55 who had recovered from COVID-19. The CDR3 DNA reads as TGTGCCAGCAGTCGTCCGGGACTAGAAACTTCCTACGAGCAGTACTTC. This sequence encodes CASSRPGLETSYEQYF.